Given below is one T cell receptor (beta chain) in context. The specificity of this receptor is unknown. No base quality information exists; no much larger clone differs at one position. The cohort was made up of approximately 670 healthy bone marrow donors. All cohort members were sampled while nominally healthy, although unrecorded immune exposures were likely present. The donor tested CMV seropositive, placing the donor among the 310 or so seropositive members of the cohort. Every donor gave a peripheral blood sample, and the peripheral blood mononuclear cells from that sample were used for TCR beta sequencing. Genomic DNA extraction from the blood cell samples was performed with the Qiagen DNeasy Blood Extraction Kit. Receptors were amplified or captured by the immunoSEQ multiplex PCR assay. A mixture of 60 forward primers for TCR Vbeta segments and 13 reverse primers for TCR Jbeta segments was used in the multiplex PCR. A multiplex PCR assay on genomic DNA amplified the CDR3 region of rearranged TCR beta genes. Amplified TCR beta libraries were sequenced as 87-base-pair reads on the Illumina HiSeq System. As for how the authors treated the data: In a later analysis, some 80 million unique TCR beta chains were counted across the approximately 640 repertoires, and approximately 11 million of these chains were shared by at least two donors. To remove PCR and sequencing errors, raw reads were error-corrected and collapsed into unique sequences using a nearest-neighbor algorithm that merged closely related sequences. CDR3 sequences were aligned to IMGT reference sequences to assign V, D and J gene segments. For a sequence to be retained, at least a six-nucleotide match to both a V gene segment and a J gene segment was required. Rearrangements were classified as productive when the CDR3 lacked stop codons and remained in frame with V and J, and all other rearrangements were classified as non-productive. Following IMGT convention, CDR3 was defined as the stretch from the second conserved V-encoded cysteine up to the conserved J-encoded phenylalanine. The earlier analysis of approximately 590 of the donors excluded any sequence lacking an unambiguous match to a single V gene segment. An earlier analysis of several hundred of the donors called V segments functional above 56.7% productive rearrangements and segregating when the between-donor standard deviation exceeded 5%. A statistical classification framework was built to diagnose cytomegalovirus status from the catalog of TCR beta chain sequences. In a later analysis, V and J genes were assigned by comparing TCR nucleotide sequences against IMGT/GENE-DB human TR gene sequences. Using the TCRdist pipeline, a later analysis assigned CDR3 sequences along with most-parsimonious VDJ recombination scenarios. In a later analysis, each TCR beta chain was defined by its CDR3 amino acid sequence together with its V-gene family, and reads lacking a unique V-gene family were excluded. A later analysis removed 450 to 600 highly shared, low-generation-probability nucleotide sequences to deal with suspected cross-contamination and a sequencing artifact. In a later analysis, a clonal expansion index for each public chain was calculated from normalized within-repertoire ranks of inferred template counts. In a later analysis, generation probabilities were computed using a VDJ recombination model fitted to out-of-frame rearrangements, and the results were checked against IGoR. In a later analysis, hypergeometric tests were used to score TCR-TCR, TCR-HLA and TCR-CMV co-occurrence, with a repertoire-size bias correction applied to TCR pairs. In a later analysis, false discovery rates were estimated by permuting HLA or CMV assignments 20 times. In a later analysis, co-occurring TCRs were grouped with DBSCAN, and TCRdist sequence similarity was added when clustering was performed within HLA-allele-positive subsets. For co-occurrence clustering, repertoires with fewer than 30,000 or more than 120,000 public chains were excluded, along with five or six repertoires with anomalous nucleotide sharing. TCRdb carries this immuneACCESS record with in-frame sequences only. Its versions omit some clonotypes, under half of them owing to an unresolved V gene in the studies checked, with the rest unexplained. For V, J and clone size, that table is used; D and trimming come from the DNA. Recorded for this sample are 110,000 to 150,000 clones; less than 85% of them occurred a single time. Around 4.1% of the sample comes from the top ten.

This specimen belongs to a study of cytomegalovirus exposure and HLA in healthy donors (dated by TCRdb to 2017 to 2019). Study-level background: According to an earlier analysis of 587 of the donors, some 180 million T cells yielded 90 million to 140 million unique TCR beta sequences and approximately 280 Gb of sequence data. In an earlier analysis of 587 of the donors, high-throughput TCR beta sequencing was used to judge whether each TCR beta V gene segment behaved as functional or pseudogenic. The number of donors typed differed by locus, with about 629-640 for A, B, C, DRB1 and DQB1, around 520 for DQA1, about 610 for DPA1, and under 490 for DPB1. All discovery cohort repertoires had been generated using a single sequencing platform. Donor age, sex, ethnicity and CMV serostatus were compiled together with the repertoire data. HLA typing covered class I and class II loci at four-digit resolution. Genome-wide SNP genotypes for about 65% of the 666 donors were used in a later genetic analysis, which treated that subset as a discovery cohort. A handful of DR-DQ haplotypes were handled as single units for association and clustering because linkage in the cohort was strong. Approximately 300 gigabases of sequencing data and roughly 81 million unique TCR sequences made up an early release that covered 500 to 650 HLA-typed donors. The aim of the study was to test whether cataloging public T cell receptors could identify signatures of past pathogen exposure. The study combined high-throughput TCR immunosequencing, statistical association of individual TCRs with disease status, and machine learning to predict cytomegalovirus infection status. Besides the first cohort of 500 to 700 subjects, a separate validation cohort made up of roughly 130 different subjects was used. On average, roughly 250,000 unique TCR beta nucleotide sequences were sequenced per donor among about 400 genotyped donors of the cohort, with roughly 19% of those sequences being non-productive. In the later analysis, no new phenotypic data were used to find candidate immune exposures; instead, reliance was placed on TCR beta sequences and their occurrence across donors. In a later analysis, previously published TCR beta repertoires from hundreds of donors were re-analyzed and high-resolution HLA genotyping was added so that TCR occurrence patterns could be studied. The T cell repertoires of under 750 subjects were profiled by immunosequencing and related to cytomegalovirus serostatus. Among the roughly 400 genotyped donors, more than 70% belonged to the genetic ancestry cluster associated with self-reported Caucasian donors.

General conclusions and limits of the study: According to a later analysis, TCR association rates differed among HLA loci, with DRB1 alleles showing the most associated TCRs and HLA-C alleles showing the fewest. In this cohort, only TCR beta chains were sequenced, and detectable features were limited by the absence of alpha or paired-chain data. Sequencing depth was assumed to be roughly uniform across donors in the presence/absence analyses, though that assumption may not hold. In a later analysis, most CMV-associated TCR beta chains were found to appear HLA-restricted, with HLA associations seemingly driven largely by CMV exposure. According to a later genetic analysis, donors in an Asian-associated ancestry cluster had fewer N-insertions in productive TCRs than the approximately 630-donor mean. A later analysis found that HLA-associated TCR beta chains were more clonally expanded and had lower generation probabilities than equally common non-associated chains. It was suggested by the authors that the approach could potentially be generalized to other disease states and immunological phenotypes. According to a later analysis, parvovirus B19, influenza, CMV and Epstein-Barr virus appeared linked to several top co-occurrence clusters. Because counts were too low, some 16 rarely observed V segments, including chromosome 9 orphons, were excluded from the earlier analysis of under 650 of the donors. The 87-base-pair reads could not distinguish some IMGT-functional V segments, including TRBV6-2 and TRBV6-3, so those segments were excluded. Most TCR sequences were seen in very few donors, while some public TCRs were found in many individuals. At a false discovery rate of 0.05, a later analysis linked around 17,000 TCR beta sequences to specific HLA alleles. V-gene and J-gene trimming of TCR beta chains was associated with a missense DCLRE1C variant in a later genetic analysis, and the association was replicated in an independent cohort. In both the original and validation cohorts, the classifier was reported to diagnose cytomegalovirus status with high specificity and sensitivity. For the cohort, immune exposure information was limited to CMV serostatus. Assigning TCR associations to individual alleles was difficult when HLA alleles, especially DR and DQ, strongly co-occurred. A cluster of highly shared sequence variants was judged likely to be a technical artifact of the sequencing pipeline. The study gave a list of about 150 TCR beta chains associated with cytomegalovirus. A further reported finding was that TCR beta sequences accurately predicted the HLA-A and HLA-B alleles for most subjects in the first cohort. Three of the identified cytomegalovirus-associated TCR beta chains were confirmed in vitro to be specific for cytomegalovirus antigens. Linkage disequilibrium might explain the correlated functional status among segregating V segments, but an unknown experimental factor could not be excluded. HLA typing was unavailable for some donors at each locus, so association tests used only the typed subset. In an earlier analysis of 587 of the donors, most TCR beta V segments appeared in productive rearrangements about 90% or about 30% of the time, broadly matching IMGT annotations.

From a lookup of the germline V gene, CDR1 and CDR2 are KGHSH and LQKENI. Ends trimmed: V by 4 bases, J by 4 bases; bases unmatched to a gene: 6. The CDR3 runs 15 residues from the cysteine to the phenylalanine. CDR3 DNA is the only sequence kept; it has 45 bases, read in frame from the first base. The clonotype was recovered from a man between 18 and 35 years old in good health and CMV-seropositive. The rearranged chain carries TRBV18 and TRBJ1-3; TRBD1 fits 8 bases in the junction. Sequenced: PBMCs. The CDR3 has the sequence CASSLQGVSGNTIYF. The DNA reads as follows: TGTGCCAGCTCACTACAGGGGGTCTCAGGAAACACCATATATTTT.